The following is a T cell receptor (beta chain) sequence with its context. Its specific antigen is unknown. No much larger clone is present one base from it, and per-base qualities are unavailable. Sample time point, as interpreted from the label and publication: cells obtained before transplantation from donor or recipient. CD3+CD4+ and CD3+CD8+ populations were FACS-sorted from unstimulated pre-transplant donor and recipient cells taken from spleen or lymph nodes. As encoded in the germline V gene, CDR1 is SGHTA while CDR2 is FQGTGA. Its CDR3 holds 15 amino acids, cysteine through phenylalanine. Of the read, only the CDR3 DNA is kept; its 45 bases are in frame from base 1. V was cut back by 3 bases and J by 5 bases, leaving a gap of 16 bases between them. This specimen belongs to a study of graft-versus-host responses after intestinal transplantation (dated by TCRdb to the early 2020s). Looking at the study overall: The transplants that recipients received were multivisceral, liver-intestinal, or isolated intestinal. A peak of at least 4% donor T cells among recipient peripheral blood mononuclear cells was the definition used for donor T cell macrochimerism. Samples from three later patients were sequenced in-house on an Illumina MiSeq with MiXCR processing rather than by the commercial service. To identify alloreactive clones, pre-transplant mixed lymphocyte reaction products were sequenced and then compared with unstimulated pre-transplant donor and recipient T cells. Of the 20 to 25 intestinal transplant recipients enrolled in the cohort, one of whom was a retransplant, a few patients without pretransplant specimens were excluded. Anti-thymocyte globulin induction was given to all recipients, followed by maintenance tacrolimus and steroids for two to four years. After intestinal transplantation, graft-versus-host and host-versus-graft alloreactive T cell clones in the graft, circulation and bone marrow were tracked using bulk TCR-beta CDR3 sequencing. Here is what the overall study found, with its caveats: Early after transplant, peak levels of circulating GvH clones were found to be associated with declines in HvG clones. GvH clones were detected in recipient bone marrow, and some of these GvH clones were observed earlier in ileal mucosa or blood, consistent with an intestinal mucosal origin. Patients with donor T cell macrochimerism had high GvH to HvG T cell clonal ratios in their allografts. Conclusions were limited by the relatively low number and heterogeneity of intestinal transplant patients.

The method behind the library was the immunoSEQ multiplex PCR assay. In most patients, genomic DNA was isolated using the Qiagen DNeasy Blood and Tissue Kit and sent frozen to Adaptive Biotechnologies for TCR sequencing. For most patients, genomic DNA was subjected to high-throughput TCR-beta CDR3 sequencing by Adaptive Biotechnologies. The study's processing was this. Adaptive's ImmunoSEQ software supplied the TCR sequencing data for 15 to 20 patients, while MiXCR and VDJtools were used to process a few other patients. CD4 versus CD8 sorting errors were corrected by removing sequences found in both subsets at a frequency ratio below 5:1. CDR3 nucleotide sequences shared by donor and recipient were removed because the origin of these sequences could not be assigned. To count as alloreactive, a clone needed at least 2-fold expansion over unstimulated cells and a minimum CFSE-low frequency of 0.002% (template counts) or 0.001% (read counts). Mappable clones were those detected in sequenced pre-transplant spleen, lymph node, or MLR CFSE-low populations of the donor or recipient. The cumulative frequency of alloreactive clones was calculated as a percentage of all sequences, weighted by copy number. The clones in this table, taken by TCRdb from immuneACCESS, are in-frame only. Not every clone is retained; where verified, under half of the shortfall comes from an unresolved V gene, and the cause of the rest is unknown. V, J and clone size are those of that table, while D and trimming were read from the DNA. This sample gives 98,000 or so clones in total; about 88% of them show up just once. The ten largest clones capture over 0.8% of the sample.

The clonotype was recovered from a human donor who received an intestinal transplant. Recombination joined TRBV7-3 with TRBJ2-5; TRBD2 is a possible D gene, resting on 6 matching bases. Sequenced here: unstimulated CD4+ T cells sorted from spleen or lymph node cells, sampled before intestinal transplant. The CDR3 protein sequence reads: CASSFFTGVGETQYF. The sequence in DNA is TGTGCCAGCAGCTTCTTTACGGGAGTGGGGGAGACCCAGTACTTC. This CDR3, with the reference TRBV7-3 and TRBJ2-5 proteins standing in past its ends, gives the full variable domain GAGVSQTPSNKVTEKGKYVELRCDPISGHTALYWYRQSLGQGPEFLIYFQGTGAADDSGLPNDRFFAVRPEGSVSTLKIQRTERGDSAVYLCASSFFTGVGETQYFGPGTRLLVL.